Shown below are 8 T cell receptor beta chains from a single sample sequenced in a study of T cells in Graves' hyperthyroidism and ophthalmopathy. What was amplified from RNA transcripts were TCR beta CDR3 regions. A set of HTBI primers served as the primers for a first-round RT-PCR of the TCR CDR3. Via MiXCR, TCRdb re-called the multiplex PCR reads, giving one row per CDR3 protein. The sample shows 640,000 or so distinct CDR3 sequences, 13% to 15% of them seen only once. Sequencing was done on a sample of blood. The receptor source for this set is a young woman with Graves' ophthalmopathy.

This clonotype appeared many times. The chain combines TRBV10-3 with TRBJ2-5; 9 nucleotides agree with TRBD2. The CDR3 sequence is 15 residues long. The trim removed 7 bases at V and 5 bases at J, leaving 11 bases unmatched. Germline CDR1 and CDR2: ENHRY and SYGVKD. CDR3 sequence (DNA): TGTGCCATCAAACCGGCTAGCGGGGAAGGGGAGACCCAGTACTTC. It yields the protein CAIKPASGEGETQYF.

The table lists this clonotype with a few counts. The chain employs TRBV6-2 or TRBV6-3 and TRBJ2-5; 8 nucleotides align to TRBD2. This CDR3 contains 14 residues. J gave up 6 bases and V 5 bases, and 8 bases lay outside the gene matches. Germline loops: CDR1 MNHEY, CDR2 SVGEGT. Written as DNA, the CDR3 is TGTGCCAGCAGTCTTGGGACTAGACTGCAGACCCAGTACTTC. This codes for CASSLGTRLQTQYF.

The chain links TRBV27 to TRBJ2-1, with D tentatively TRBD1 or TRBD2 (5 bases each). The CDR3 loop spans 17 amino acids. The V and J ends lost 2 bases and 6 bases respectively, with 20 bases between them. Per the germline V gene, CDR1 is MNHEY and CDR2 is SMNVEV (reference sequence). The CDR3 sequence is CASSLRVGTGPGNEQFF. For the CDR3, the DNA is TGTGCCAGCAGTTTAAGAGTGGGGACGGGGCCGGGCAATGAGCAGTTCTTC.

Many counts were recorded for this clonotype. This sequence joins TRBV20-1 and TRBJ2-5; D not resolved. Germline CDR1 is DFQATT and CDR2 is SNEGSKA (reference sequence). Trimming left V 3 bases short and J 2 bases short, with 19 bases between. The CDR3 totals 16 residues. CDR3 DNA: TGCAGTGCTAGTCCCGCCTTTTCCGGCATACAAGAGACCCAGTACTTC. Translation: CSASPAFSGIQETQYF.

CDR3 residues: CASSARTGFETQYF. Here the CDR3 DNA reads TGTGCCAGCAGTGCCCGGACAGGGTTTGAGACCCAGTACTTC. The chain joins TRBV6-2 or TRBV6-3 to TRBJ2-5; 8 positions match TRBD1. The germline V gene has CDR1 MNHEY and CDR2 SVGEGT. J lost 5 bases, V lost 5 bases, and 7 bases had no gene match. CDR3 length: 14 amino acids.

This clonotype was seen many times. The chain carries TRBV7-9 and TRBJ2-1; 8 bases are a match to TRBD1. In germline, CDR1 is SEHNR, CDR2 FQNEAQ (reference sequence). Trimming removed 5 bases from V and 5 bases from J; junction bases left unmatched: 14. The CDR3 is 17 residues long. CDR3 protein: CASSPGPGGARDNEQFF. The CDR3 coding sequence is TGTGCCAGCAGCCCGGGGCCAGGGGGCGCGCGGGACAATGAGCAGTTCTTC.

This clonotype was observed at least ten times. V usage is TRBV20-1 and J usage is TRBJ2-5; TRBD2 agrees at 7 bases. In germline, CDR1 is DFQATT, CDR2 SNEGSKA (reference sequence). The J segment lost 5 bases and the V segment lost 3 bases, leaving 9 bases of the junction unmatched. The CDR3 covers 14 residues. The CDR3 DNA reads TGCAGTGCTAGGTCACTAGCGAGTCTTGAGACCCAGTACTTC. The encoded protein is CSARSLASLETQYF.

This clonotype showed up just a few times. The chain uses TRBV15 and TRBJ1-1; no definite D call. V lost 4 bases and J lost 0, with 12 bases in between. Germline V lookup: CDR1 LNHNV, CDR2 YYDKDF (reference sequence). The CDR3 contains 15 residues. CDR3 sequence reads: CATSTPKPVNTEAFF. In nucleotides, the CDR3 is TGTGCCACCAGCACCCCAAAGCCCGTGAACACTGAAGCTTTCTTT.